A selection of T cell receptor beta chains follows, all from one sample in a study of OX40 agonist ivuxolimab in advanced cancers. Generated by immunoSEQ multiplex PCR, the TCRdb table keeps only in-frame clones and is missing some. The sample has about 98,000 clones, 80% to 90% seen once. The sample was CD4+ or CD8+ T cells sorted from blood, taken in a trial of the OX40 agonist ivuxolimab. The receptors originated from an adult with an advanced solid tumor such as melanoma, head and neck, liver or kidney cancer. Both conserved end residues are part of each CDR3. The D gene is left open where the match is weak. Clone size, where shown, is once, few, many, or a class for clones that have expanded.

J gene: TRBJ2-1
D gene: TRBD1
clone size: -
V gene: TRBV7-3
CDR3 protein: CASSTGQGRTGDEQFF
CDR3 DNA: TGTGCCAGCAGCACGGGACAGGGAAGGACGGGAGATGAGCAGTTCTTC

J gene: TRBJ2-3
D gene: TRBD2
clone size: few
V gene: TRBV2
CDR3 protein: CASGELAGSTDTQYF
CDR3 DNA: TGTGCCAGCGGAGAACTAGCGGGTAGCACAGATACGCAGTATTTT

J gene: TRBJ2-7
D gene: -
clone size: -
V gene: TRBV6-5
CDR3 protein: CASSSVRNLEQYF
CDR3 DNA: TGTGCCAGCAGTAGCGTTAGGAATCTGGAGCAGTACTTC

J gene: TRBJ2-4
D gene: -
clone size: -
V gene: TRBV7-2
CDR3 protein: CASSSDPLGYIQYF
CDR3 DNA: TGTGCCAGCAGCTCCGACCCTCTGGGGTACATTCAGTACTTC

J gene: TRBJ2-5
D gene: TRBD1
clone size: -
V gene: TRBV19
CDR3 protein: CASTPTGGRETQYF
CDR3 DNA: TGTGCCAGTACCCCTACAGGGGGCCGGGAGACCCAGTACTTC

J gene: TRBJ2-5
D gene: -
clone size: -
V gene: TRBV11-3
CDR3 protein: CASSFGASGTQYF
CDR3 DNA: TGTGCCAGCAGCTTCGGGGCTTCGGGGACCCAGTACTTC

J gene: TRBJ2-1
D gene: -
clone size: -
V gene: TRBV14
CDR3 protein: CASSSYTDEQFF
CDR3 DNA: TGTGCCAGCAGCTCCTACACGGATGAGCAGTTCTTC

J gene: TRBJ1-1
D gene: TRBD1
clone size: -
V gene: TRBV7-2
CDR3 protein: CASSSQFVQGVANTEAFF
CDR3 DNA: TGTGCCAGCAGCTCCCAATTTGTACAGGGGGTGGCGAACACTGAAGCTTTCTTT

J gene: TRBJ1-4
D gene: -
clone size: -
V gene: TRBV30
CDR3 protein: CAWSVSFGGEKLFF
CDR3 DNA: TGTGCCTGGAGTGTCTCGTTCGGGGGGGAAAAACTGTTTTTT

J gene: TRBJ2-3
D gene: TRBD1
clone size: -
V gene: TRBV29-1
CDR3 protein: CSGGTGGQDTQYF
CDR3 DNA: TGCAGCGGCGGGACAGGTGGTCAAGATACGCAGTATTTT

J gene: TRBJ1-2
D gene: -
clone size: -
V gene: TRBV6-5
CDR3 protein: CASSHRAFYGYTF
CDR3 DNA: TGTGCCAGCAGCCATCGGGCCTTCTATGGCTACACCTTC

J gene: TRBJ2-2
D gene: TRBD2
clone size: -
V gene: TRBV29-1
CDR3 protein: CSWRGASNTGELFF
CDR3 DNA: TGCAGCTGGCGGGGGGCTTCGAACACCGGGGAGCTGTTTTTT

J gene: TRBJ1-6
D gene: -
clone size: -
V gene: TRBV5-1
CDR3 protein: CASSLDGRGANSPLHF
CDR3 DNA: TGCGCCAGCAGCTTGGACGGGAGAGGGGCCAATTCACCCCTCCACTTT

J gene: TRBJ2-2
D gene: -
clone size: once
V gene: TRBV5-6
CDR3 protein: CASSYLGVTGELFF
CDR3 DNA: TGTGCCAGCAGCTATCTGGGCGTCACCGGGGAGCTGTTTTTT

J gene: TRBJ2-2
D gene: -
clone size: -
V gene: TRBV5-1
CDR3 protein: CASSSAPGRTTGELFF
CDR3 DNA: TGCGCCAGCAGCTCCGCTCCGGGACGGACTACCGGGGAGCTGTTTTTT

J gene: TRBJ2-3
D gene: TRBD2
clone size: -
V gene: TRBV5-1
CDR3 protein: CASSLEGGRASDTQYF
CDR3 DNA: TGCGCCAGCAGCTTGGAGGGCGGGAGGGCATCAGATACGCAGTATTTT

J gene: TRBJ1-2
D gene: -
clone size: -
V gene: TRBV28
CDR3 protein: CASSPPSTDHYGYTF
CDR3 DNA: TGTGCCAGCAGTCCGCCCTCCACAGATCACTATGGCTACACCTTC

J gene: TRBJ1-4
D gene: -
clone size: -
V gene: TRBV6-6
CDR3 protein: CASSLRGSNEKLFF
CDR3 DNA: TGTGCCAGCAGTTTACGGGGGTCAAATGAAAAACTGTTTTTT

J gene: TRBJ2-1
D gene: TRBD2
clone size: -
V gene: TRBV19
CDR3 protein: CASSPPGTSGYNEQFF
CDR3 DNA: TGTGCCAGTAGTCCTCCCGGGACTAGCGGCTACAATGAGCAGTTCTTC

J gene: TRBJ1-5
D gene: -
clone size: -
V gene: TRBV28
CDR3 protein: CASSGQPEVQPQHF
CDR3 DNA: TGTGCCAGCAGCGGGCAGCCCGAAGTTCAGCCCCAGCATTTT

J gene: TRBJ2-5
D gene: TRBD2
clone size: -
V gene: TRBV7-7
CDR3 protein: CASSLRTSGTGGETQYF
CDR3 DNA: TGTGCTAGCAGCCTCCGGACTAGCGGGACAGGAGGAGAGACCCAGTACTTC

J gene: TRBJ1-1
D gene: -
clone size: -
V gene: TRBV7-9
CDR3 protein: CASSLGLRTGNTEAFF
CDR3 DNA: TGTGCCAGCAGCTTAGGGTTGAGGACCGGGAACACTGAAGCTTTCTTT

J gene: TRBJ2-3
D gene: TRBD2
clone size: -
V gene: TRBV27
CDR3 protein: CASSPGLAGSTDTQYF
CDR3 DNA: TGTGCCAGCAGCCCGGGACTAGCGGGAAGCACAGATACGCAGTATTTT

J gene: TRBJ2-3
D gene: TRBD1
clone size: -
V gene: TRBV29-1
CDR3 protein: CGTSGGDGTDTQYF
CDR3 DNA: TGCGGAACTTCAGGGGGCGACGGCACAGATACGCAGTATTTT

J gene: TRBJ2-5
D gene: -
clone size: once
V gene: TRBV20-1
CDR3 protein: CSKGGETQYF
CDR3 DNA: TGCAGTAAGGGGGGGGAGACCCAGTACTTC